A single sample gave rise to the 18 T cell receptor beta chains below, sequenced in a study of beta chain features in type 1 diabetes. For these receptors, no antigen is known. Isolated RNA was reverse transcribed in full, so expressed TCRB transcripts were sequenced. Generated by immunoSEQ multiplex PCR, the TCRdb table keeps only in-frame clones and is missing some. The sample records more than 250,000 clones, about 20% being singletons. Study results and limitations: Moderate yet significant TCRB CDR3 shortening was seen in Type 1 diabetes patients in all four CD4+ subsets.

The sample comprised naive CD4+ T cells from blood. The receptors here all came from a woman between 40 and 55 years old with type 1 diabetes.

This sequence joins TRBV5-1 and TRBJ2-1; 11 bases match TRBD2. Trimming took 2 bases from V and 5 from J; bases not matched to a gene: 6. The CDR3 contains 16 residues. Germline values: CDR1 SGHRS, CDR2 YFSETQ. Written as DNA, the CDR3 is TGCGCCAGCAGCTTAGGTGGGACTAGCGGTGACAATGAGCAGTTCTTC. This translates into CASSLGGTSGDNEQFF.

This clone was counted between two and nine times. V is TRBV28 and J is TRBJ2-1, with TRBD1 matching 10 bases. V lost 6 bases to trimming and J lost 12 bases; unmatched junction nucleotides: 11. Germline-derived CDR1 and CDR2 are MDHEN and SYDVKM. The CDR3 is made up of 14 amino acids. CDR3 sequence (DNA): TGTGCCAGCAGCCCGGGACAGGGGACCCTGTGGCAGTTCTTC. Protein product: CASSPGQGTLWQFF.

This chain's CDR3 is CASSFGLAGGSGGELFF. In DNA, the CDR3 is TGTGCCAGCAGCTTCGGACTAGCGGGAGGGAGTGGCGGGGAGCTGTTTTTT. V gene TRBV5-4 combines with J gene TRBJ2-2; 15 bases match TRBD2. V shed 2 bases, J shed 7 bases, and the junction held 6 bases outside the gene matches. Germline CDR1 SGHNT, CDR2 YYREEE (reference sequence). The CDR3 is 17 amino acids.

The CDR3 loop is CASSDSPGQGIAETQYF. CDR3 coding DNA: TGTGCCAGCAGTGATTCACCTGGACAGGGGATAGCAGAGACCCAGTACTTC. This chain joins TRBV25-1 and TRBJ2-5; the match to TRBD1 covers 9 bases. This CDR3 has 17 residues. Germline V CDR1 and CDR2: MGHDK, SYGVNS. V lost 3 bases and J lost 4; bases outside the gene matches: 12.

This clone occurred a few times. The CDR3 coding sequence is TGTGCCAGTAGTGAGACAGGGGGCCCTAATCAGCCCCAGCATTTT. Amino acid sequence: CASSETGGPNQPQHF. The rearrangement joins TRBV19 to TRBJ1-5; 10 nucleotides agree with TRBD1. The V gene's germline CDR1 is LNHDA and CDR2 SQIVND (reference sequence). Trimming took 5 bases from V and 4 from J; bases not matched to a gene: 5. This CDR3 has 15 residues.

This clone was detected only a few times. The chain joins TRBV7-8 to TRBJ1-1; 9 bases are a match to TRBD1. Germline CDR1 is SGHVS and CDR2 is FQNEAQ. This CDR3 is built from 15 residues. Unmatched junction bases numbered 7, after V lost 5 bases and J lost 3 bases. The CDR3 region is CASSGQGRGYTEAFF. DNA for the CDR3: TGTGCCAGCAGCGGACAGGGGAGGGGATACACTGAAGCTTTCTTT.

This clone appeared a few times. The gene calls are TRBV18 and TRBJ2-5, with 8 nucleotides matching TRBD1. The V gene's germline CDR1 is KGHSH and CDR2 LQKENI. J gave up 5 bases and V 5 bases, and 10 bases lay outside the gene matches. The length of the CDR3 is 15 residues. The CDR3 spells CASSALQGAQETQYF. The CDR3 DNA sequence: TGTGCCAGCTCAGCTCTCCAGGGGGCGCAGGAGACCCAGTACTTC. The variable domain in full, with the rest retrieved from reference TRBV18 and TRBJ2-5, is NAGVMQNPRHLVRRRGQEARLRCSPMKGHSHVYWYRQLPEEGLKFMVYLQKENIIDESGMPKERFSAEFPKEGPSILRIQQVVRGDSAAYFCASSALQGAQETQYFGPGTRLLVL.

The rearrangement links TRBV7-2 to TRBJ2-1; D possibly corresponds to TRBD2 (5 bases). CDR3 length equals 17 residues. The germline CDR1 and CDR2 sequences are SGHTA and FQGNSA. Between the trimmed V and J ends, which lost 2 bases and 0 bases, there was a span of 14 bases. The CDR3 is CASSLWGSRDSYNEQFF. DNA of the CDR3: TGTGCCAGCAGCTTATGGGGTAGTCGGGACTCCTACAATGAGCAGTTCTTC.

The chain has TRBV7-2 and TRBJ2-4, with 11 bases lining up with TRBD1. Looked up from germline, CDR1 is SGHTA and CDR2 is FQGNSA. The CDR3 runs to 14 residues. The V segment lost 5 bases and the J segment 8 bases; nucleotides outside the gene matches: 5. CDR3 DNA sequence: TGTGCCAGCAGCCCGGACAGGGGGCATGACATTCAGTACTTC. Its protein is CASSPDRGHDIQYF.

This chain joins TRBV6-5 and TRBJ1-6; perhaps TRBD1 as D (6 bases). V lost 6 bases, J lost 7 bases, and 13 bases lay in between. The length of the CDR3 is 14 residues. Germline V CDR1 and CDR2: MNHEY, SVGAGI. CDR3 region: CASSPGRGNSPLHF. The CDR3 bases are TGTGCCAGCAGCCCAGGGAGGGGGAATTCACCCCTCCACTTT.

This chain uses TRBV7-2 with TRBJ2-4, with 7 positions matching TRBD1. V lost 3 bases, J lost 8 bases, and 10 bases stayed unmatched. The CDR3 is made up of 15 amino acids. Germline V gene data show CDR1 as SGHTA and CDR2 as FQGNSA. This chain's CDR3 is CASSFDRDSLDIQYF. CDR3 nucleotides: TGTGCCAGCAGCTTTGACCGGGACAGCCTAGACATTCAGTACTTC.

This clone appeared a few times. The chain combines TRBV5-1 with TRBJ1-1; 7 bases match TRBD1. J gave up 4 bases and V 5 bases, and 5 bases lay outside the gene matches. The V gene's germline CDR1 is SGHRS and CDR2 YFSETQ. The CDR3 is made up of 13 amino acids. In DNA, the CDR3 is TGCGCCAGCAGTTCCTCAGGGGGCACTGAAGCTTTCTTT. This gives the protein CASSSSGGTEAFF.

This clone occurred a few times. The chain carries TRBV5-4 and TRBJ2-7; 9 nucleotides line up with TRBD2. Germline CDR1 reads SGHNT; CDR2 reads YYREEE (reference sequence). V was clipped by 2 bases and J by 3 bases; unmatched bases: 6. The CDR3 runs 15 residues. The CDR3 coding sequence is TGTGCCAGCAGCTTTCGTAGCGGGGGCCTCTACGAGCAGTACTTC. Its protein is CASSFRSGGLYEQYF.

V gene TRBV27 combines with J gene TRBJ1-3; D uncertain. V gave up 2 bases and J gave up 2 bases, with 4 bases separating them. Germline CDR1 is MNHEY and CDR2 is SMNVEV (reference sequence). The CDR3 has 13 residues. CDR3 residues: CASSLRAGNTIYF. CDR3 DNA: TGTGCCAGCAGTTTACGGGCTGGAAACACCATATATTTT.

In this sample, this clone turned up a few times. This chain links TRBV15 with TRBJ2-1; D perhaps matches TRBD1 (5 bases). The CDR3 contains 14 residues. V gave up 0 bases and J gave up 10 bases, with 13 bases separating them. Germline CDR1 LNHNV, CDR2 YYDKDF (reference sequence). The CDR3 protein is CATSRDQGEKEQFF. CDR3 sequence (DNA): TGTGCCACCAGCAGAGACCAGGGTGAGAAGGAGCAGTTCTTC.

The sample holds a few counts of this clone. As DNA, the CDR3 is TGCGCCAGCAGCCAAGTAGGGGGCGGGTCCAGGAACACCGGGGAGCTGTTTTTT. This encodes CASSQVGGGSRNTGELFF. The chain combines TRBV4-1 with TRBJ2-2, with 7 bases lining up with TRBD1. Germline trimming cut 1 base from V and 1 base from J; bases unmatched to any gene: 9. CDR3 length equals 18 residues. CDR1 and CDR2 from the germline V gene are MGHRA and YSYEKL.

The J gene is TRBJ1-5, the V gene TRBV14; D is perhaps TRBD1 (6 bases). Germline lookup yields CDR1 SGHDN and CDR2 FVKESK. This CDR3 contains 15 residues. The V end was cut by 8 bases, the J end by 4 bases, with 18 bases between. CDR3 nucleotides: TGTGCCAGCTTAGGACAGCTTGGGGGTAATCAGCCCCAGCATTTT. Translated: CASLGQLGGNQPQHF.

This clone occurred a few times. The DNA for the CDR3 is TGTGCCAGCAGTTCCACAGGGTATGGGAATTCACCCCTCCACTTT. Its protein is CASSSTGYGNSPLHF. The rearrangement uses TRBV28 and TRBJ1-6, with D possibly matching TRBD1 (6 bases). V lost 4 bases to trimming and J lost 7 bases, with 14 bases between them. In germline, CDR1 is MDHEN, CDR2 SYDVKM. The CDR3 length is 15 residues.